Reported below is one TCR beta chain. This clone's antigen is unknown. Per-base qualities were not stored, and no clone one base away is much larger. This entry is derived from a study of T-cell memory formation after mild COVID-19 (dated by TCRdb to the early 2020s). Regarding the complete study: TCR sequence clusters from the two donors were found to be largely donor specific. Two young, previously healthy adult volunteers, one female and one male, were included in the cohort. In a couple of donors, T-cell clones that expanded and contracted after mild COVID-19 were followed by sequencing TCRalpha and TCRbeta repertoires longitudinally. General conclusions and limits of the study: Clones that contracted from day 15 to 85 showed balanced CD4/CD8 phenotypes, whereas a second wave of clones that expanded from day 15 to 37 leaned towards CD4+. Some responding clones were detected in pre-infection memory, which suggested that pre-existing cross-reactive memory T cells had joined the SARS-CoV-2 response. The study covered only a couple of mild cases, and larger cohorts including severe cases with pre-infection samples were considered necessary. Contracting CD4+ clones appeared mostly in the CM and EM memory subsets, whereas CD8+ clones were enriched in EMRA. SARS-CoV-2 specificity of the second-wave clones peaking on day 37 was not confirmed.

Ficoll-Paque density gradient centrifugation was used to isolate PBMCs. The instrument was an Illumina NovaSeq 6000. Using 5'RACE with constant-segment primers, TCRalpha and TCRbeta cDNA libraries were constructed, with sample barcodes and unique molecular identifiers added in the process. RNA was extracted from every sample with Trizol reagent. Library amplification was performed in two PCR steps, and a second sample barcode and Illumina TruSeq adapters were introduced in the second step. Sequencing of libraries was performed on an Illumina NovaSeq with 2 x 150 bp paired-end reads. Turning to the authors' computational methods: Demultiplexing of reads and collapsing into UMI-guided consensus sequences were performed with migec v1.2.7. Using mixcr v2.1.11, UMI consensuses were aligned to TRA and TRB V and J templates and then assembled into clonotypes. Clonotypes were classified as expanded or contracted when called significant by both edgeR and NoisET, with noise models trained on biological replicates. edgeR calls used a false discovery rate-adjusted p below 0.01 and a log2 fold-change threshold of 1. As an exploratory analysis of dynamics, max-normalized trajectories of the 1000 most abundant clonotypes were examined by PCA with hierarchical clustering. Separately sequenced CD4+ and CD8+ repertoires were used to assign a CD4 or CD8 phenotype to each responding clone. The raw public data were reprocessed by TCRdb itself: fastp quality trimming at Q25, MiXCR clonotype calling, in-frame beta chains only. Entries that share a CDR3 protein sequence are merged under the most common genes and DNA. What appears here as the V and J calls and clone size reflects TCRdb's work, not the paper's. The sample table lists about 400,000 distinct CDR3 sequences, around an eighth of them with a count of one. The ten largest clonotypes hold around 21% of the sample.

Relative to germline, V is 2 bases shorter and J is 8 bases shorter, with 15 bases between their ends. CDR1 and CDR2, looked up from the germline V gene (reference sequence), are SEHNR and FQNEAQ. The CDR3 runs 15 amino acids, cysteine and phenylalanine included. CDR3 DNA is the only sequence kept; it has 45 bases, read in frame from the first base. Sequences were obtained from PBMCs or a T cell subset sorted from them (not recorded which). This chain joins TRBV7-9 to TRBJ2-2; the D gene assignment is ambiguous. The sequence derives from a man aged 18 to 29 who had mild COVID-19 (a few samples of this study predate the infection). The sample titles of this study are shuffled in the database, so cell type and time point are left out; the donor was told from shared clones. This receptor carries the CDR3 CASSLRAESRGELFF. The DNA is TGTGCCAGCAGCTTACGGGCGGAGTCCCGTGGGGAGCTGTTTTTT.